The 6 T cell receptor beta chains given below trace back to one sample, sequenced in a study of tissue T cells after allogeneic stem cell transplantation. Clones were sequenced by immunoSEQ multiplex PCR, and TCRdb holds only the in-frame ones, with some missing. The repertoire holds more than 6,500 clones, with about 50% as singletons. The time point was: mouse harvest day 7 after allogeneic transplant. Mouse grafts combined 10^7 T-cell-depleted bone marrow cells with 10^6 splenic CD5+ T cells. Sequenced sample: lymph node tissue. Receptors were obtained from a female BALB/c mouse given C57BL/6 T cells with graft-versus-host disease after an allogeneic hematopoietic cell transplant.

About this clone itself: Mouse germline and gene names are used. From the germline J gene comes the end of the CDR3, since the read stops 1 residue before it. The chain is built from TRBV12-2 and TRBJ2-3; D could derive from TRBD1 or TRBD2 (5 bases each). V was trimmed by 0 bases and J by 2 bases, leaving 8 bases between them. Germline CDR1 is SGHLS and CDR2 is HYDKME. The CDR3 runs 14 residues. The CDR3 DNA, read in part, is TGTGCCAGCTCTCTCGGGGGAGATGCAGAAACGCTGTAT. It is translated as CASSLGGDAETLY. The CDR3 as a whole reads CASSLGGDAETLYF.

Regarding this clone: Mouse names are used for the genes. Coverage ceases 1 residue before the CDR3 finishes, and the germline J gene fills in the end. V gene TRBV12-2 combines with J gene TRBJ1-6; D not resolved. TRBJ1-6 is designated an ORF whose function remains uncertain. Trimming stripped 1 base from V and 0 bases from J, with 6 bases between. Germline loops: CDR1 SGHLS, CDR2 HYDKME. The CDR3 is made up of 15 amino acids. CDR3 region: CASSLRGSYNSPLYF. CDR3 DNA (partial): TGTGCCAGCTCTCTTCGCGGTTCCTATAATTCGCCCCTCTAC.

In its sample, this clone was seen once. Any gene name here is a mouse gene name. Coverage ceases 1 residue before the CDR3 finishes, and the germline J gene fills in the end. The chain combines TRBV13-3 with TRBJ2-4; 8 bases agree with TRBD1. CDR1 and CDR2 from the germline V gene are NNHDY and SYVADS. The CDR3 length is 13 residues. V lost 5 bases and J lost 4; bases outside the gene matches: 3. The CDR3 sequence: CASSRGRENTLYF. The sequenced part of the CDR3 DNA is TGTGCCAGCAGCAGGGGGCGGGAAAACACCTTGTAC. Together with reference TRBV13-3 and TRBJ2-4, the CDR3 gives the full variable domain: EAAVTQSPRSKVAVTGGKVTLSCHQTNNHDYMYWYRQDTGHGLRLIHYSYVADSTEKGDIPDGYKASRPSQENFSLILELASLSQTAVYFCASSRGRENTLYFGAGTRLSVL.

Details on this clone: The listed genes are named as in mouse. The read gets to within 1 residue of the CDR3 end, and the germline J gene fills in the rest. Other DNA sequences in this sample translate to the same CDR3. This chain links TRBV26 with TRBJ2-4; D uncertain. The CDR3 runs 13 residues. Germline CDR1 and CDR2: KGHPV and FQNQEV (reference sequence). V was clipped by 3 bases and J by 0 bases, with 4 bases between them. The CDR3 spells CASSLGSQNTLYF. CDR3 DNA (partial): TGTGCCAGCAGTCTTGGTAGTCAAAACACCTTGTAC.

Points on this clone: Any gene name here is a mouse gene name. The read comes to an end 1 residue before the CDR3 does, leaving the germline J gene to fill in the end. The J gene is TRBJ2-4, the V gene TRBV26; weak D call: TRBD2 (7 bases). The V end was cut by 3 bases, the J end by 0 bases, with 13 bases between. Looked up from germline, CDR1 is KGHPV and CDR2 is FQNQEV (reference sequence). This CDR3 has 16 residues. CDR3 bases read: TGTGCCAGCAGTCTACGGCTGGGGGCTAGTCAAAACACCTTGTAC. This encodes CASSLRLGASQNTLY. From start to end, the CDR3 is CASSLRLGASQNTLYF.

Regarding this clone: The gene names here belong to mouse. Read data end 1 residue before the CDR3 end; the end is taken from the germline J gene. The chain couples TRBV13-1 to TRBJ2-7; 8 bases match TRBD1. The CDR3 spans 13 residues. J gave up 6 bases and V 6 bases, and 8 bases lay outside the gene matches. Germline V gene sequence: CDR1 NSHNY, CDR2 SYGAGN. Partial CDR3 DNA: TGTGCCAGCACCCTGGACAGGGTGCGTGAACAGTAC. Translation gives CASTLDRVREQY. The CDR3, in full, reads CASTLDRVREQYF.